This TCR beta chain was identified during a study of CD8 T cells in ankylosing spondylitis. Study-wide results and limits: The authors found the disease-linked clones to be CD8+ and relatively rare in peripheral blood. Disease-linked clones reportedly showed significant enrichment in matched ankylosing spondylitis synovial fluid. Past research had described some motif variants in reactive arthritis synovial fluid and blood.

For TCR beta, libraries came from quantitative 5'-RACE with molecular barcodes. TCRdb reprocessed the 5' RACE reads with MiXCR, giving one entry per CDR3 protein. Among 340,000 or so distinct CDR3 sequences, about 15% were seen once, and the ten largest hold about 1.1%. Germline V gene sequence: CDR1 MNHEY, CDR2 SMNVEV (reference sequence). Trimming cost V 5 bases and J 5 bases; bases outside gene matches: 9. This CDR3 region has 14 residues. This clonotype was seen many times. Its antigen is still unknown. The chain employs TRBV27 and TRBJ2-7; 7 nucleotides align to TRBD2. This receptor was identified in a male donor with ankylosing spondylitis or in good health (not recorded which). Input material: blood, either unsorted or a sorted T cell fraction (not recorded which). The CDR3 nucleotides are TGTGCCAGCAGTCCACGGGACTACGTGGACGAGCAGTACTTC. It yields the protein CASSPRDYVDEQYF.